The rows below give T cell receptor beta chains drawn from one sample of a study of beta chain features in type 1 diabetes. The data were produced by immunoSEQ multiplex PCR, yet TCRdb's version contains in-frame clones alone and is incomplete. The top ten hold under 0.045% of the sample, which has hundreds of thousands of clones, 9.6% seen once. Sequencing was carried out using naive CD4+ T cells from blood. These receptors all stem from a woman between 18 and 29 years old in good health. Both conserved end residues are part of each CDR3.

v_gene	len	j_gene	CDR3aa
TRBV29-1	12	TRBJ1-2	CSAGTDPYGYTF
TRBV7-9	17	TRBJ1-1	CASSSYLGDSDPPEAFF
TRBV30	16	TRBJ2-5	CAWSSTLAGGLETQYF
TRBV2	16	TRBJ2-1	CASSEVFSQIGLGQFF
TRBV6-5	15	TRBJ2-1	CASSSGTSGYNEQFF
TRBV9	15	TRBJ2-1	CASSVAGAGSREQFF
TRBV27	15	TRBJ2-1	CASSLLPSSYNEQFF
TRBV5-5	14	TRBJ2-7	CASSAGGGTYEQYF
TRBV14	15	TRBJ2-1	CASSRTTGAYNEQFF
TRBV27	13	TRBJ2-7	CASSFGQGYEQYF
TRBV7-9	13	TRBJ1-1	CASSLVVNTEAFF
TRBV4-1	17	TRBJ2-3	CASSPLRRDFNTDTQYF
TRBV9	16	TRBJ1-2	CASGTAPGAGSNGYTF
TRBV5-1	13	TRBJ1-6	CASRDRVASPLHF
TRBV5-1	17	TRBJ2-5	CASSLGKGGQRLETQYF
TRBV5-1	16	TRBJ2-5	CASSLGGQALQETQYF
TRBV15	20	TRBJ2-7	CATSRDQKWGRSGRGYEQYF
TRBV11-3	14	TRBJ2-1	CASSLGDSINEQFF
TRBV6-5	15	TRBJ1-1	CASSYERGRNTEAFF
TRBV5-6	15	TRBJ2-5	CASSQLAPSVETQYF
TRBV10-2	14	TRBJ1-1	CASSELTENTEAFF
TRBV5-1	15	TRBJ1-4	CASSLWTGLNEKLFF
TRBV11-2	15	TRBJ2-1	CASSLDRGIFNEQFF
TRBV18	15	TRBJ2-3	CASSPLGQGTDTQYF
TRBV19	16	TRBJ1-2	CASSRAGQGTNYGYTF
TRBV6-1	15	TRBJ2-7	CASSGGGTGFYEQYF
TRBV30	13	TRBJ1-5	CAWSLRGKGPQHF
TRBV30	14	TRBJ1-2	CAWSRDRHLYGYTF
TRBV5-1	15	TRBJ2-1	CASSLGLAGYNEQFF
TRBV18	15	TRBJ2-1	CASSPGLAAYNEQFF
TRBV2	15	TRBJ2-2	CASSPGRGSAGELFF
TRBV7-7	16	TRBJ1-1	CASSLGDRILEVVAFF
TRBV4-1	17	TRBJ2-1	CASSQEGGSGTYNEQFF
TRBV20-1	11	TRBJ1-2	CSARDVQGYTF
TRBV5-1	16	TRBJ2-2	CASSLYGQGDTGELFF
TRBV11-3	16	TRBJ2-3	CASSSGQGQFSDTQYF
TRBV4-1	17	TRBJ1-1	CASSQNRGSAMNTEAFF
TRBV5-1	15	TRBJ1-1	CASSLGQGMGTEAFF
TRBV7-2	15	TRBJ2-1	CASSFDRGSYNEQFF
TRBV6-1	15	TRBJ1-2	CASTIDPQGSYGYTF
TRBV5-1	11	TRBJ2-1	CASSLDYEQFF